The next 18 T cell receptor beta chains were all read from a single sample in a study of identical twins (TCRdb year 2016). The library was obtained by 5' RACE. Sequencing was performed on an Illumina HiSeq 2000. The public reads were reprocessed in TCRdb via fastp at Q25 and MiXCR, keeping in-frame beta chains. One record per CDR3 amino acid sequence lists the most common genes and DNA. Present in this sample are some 710,000 distinct CDR3 sequences, 6.1% of which were seen just once. In total, the top ten clones hold around 2% of the sample. Sequenced material: naive T cells sorted from blood. This specimen's cell subset or site label, interpreted: cells isolated with a human naive T-cell isolation kit. These receptors all come from a man aged 18 to 30 in good health.

This clonotype was counted ten times or more. This rearrangement joins TRBV12-3 or TRBV12-4 to TRBJ2-5; a possible D gene is TRBD2 (6 bases). This CDR3 comprises 14 residues. V was pared by 5 bases and J by 4 bases, with 14 bases between. CDR3 loop: CASSIPGSPETQYF. CDR3 nucleotides: TGTGCCAGCAGTATCCCCGGGAGCCCAGAGACCCAGTACTTC.

There are many counts of this clonotype. The V call is TRBV5-1, the J call TRBJ1-1; 7 positions agree with TRBD1. The junction had 11 bases not matched to a gene; V was cut back by 5 bases and J by 4 bases. The germline V gene has CDR1 SGHRS and CDR2 YFSETQ. CDR3 size: 15 residues. The CDR3, as DNA: TGCGCCAGCAGTCCCATATCACAGGGGTCCACTGAAGCTTTCTTT. Translating it yields CASSPISQGSTEAFF.

This clonotype was recorded many times. V and J are TRBV5-1 and TRBJ2-5, with D hard to call. CDR3 length: 14 amino acids. Trimming removed 0 bases at V and 2 bases at J, with 8 bases between. In germline, CDR1 is SGHRS, CDR2 YFSETQ. CDR3 DNA sequence: TGCGCCAGCAGCTTGGGGTTTACACAAGAGACCCAGTACTTC. Translation gives CASSLGFTQETQYF.

The J gene is TRBJ1-5, the V gene TRBV20-1, with 8 bases fitting TRBD1. Germline lookup yields CDR1 DFQATT and CDR2 SNEGSKA (reference sequence). The CDR3 runs 18 residues. The trim removed 6 bases at V and 2 bases at J, leaving 18 bases unmatched. The CDR3 sequence is CSAAHRDRTFGGNQPQHF. The DNA of the CDR3 is TGCAGTGCAGCGCACAGGGACAGGACATTTGGAGGCAATCAGCCCCAGCATTTT.

This clonotype was seen ten or more times. The genes are TRBV20-1 and TRBJ2-1; 7 bases line up with TRBD1. This CDR3 is built from 13 residues. Germline CDR1 and CDR2: DFQATT and SNEGSKA (reference sequence). V shed 1 base, J shed 7 bases, and the junction held 4 bases outside the gene matches. CDR3 in amino acids: CSARGQGGNEQFF. CDR3 sequence (DNA): TGCAGTGCTAGAGGACAGGGTGGAAATGAGCAGTTCTTC.

This clonotype was found many times. The gene calls are TRBV4-1 and TRBJ2-5, with TRBD2 matching over 10 bases. Looked up from germline, CDR1 is MGHRA and CDR2 is YSYEKL. CDR3 size: 17 residues. The V and J ends lost 0 bases and 3 bases, in that order; junction bases with no gene match: 7. The CDR3, as DNA: TGCGCCAGCAGCCAAGATTTGAGCGGGAGGGCCGAAGAGACCCAGTACTTC. It codes for CASSQDLSGRAEETQYF.

This clonotype was recorded many times. This chain connects TRBV4-3 to TRBJ2-2; D is ambiguous. V dropped 2 bases and J dropped 4 bases, with 11 bases sitting between them. This CDR3 contains 15 residues. Germline CDR1 and CDR2: LGHNA and YSLEER. The DNA for the CDR3 is TGCGCCAGCAGCCAAACCCCAGTGGGCACCGGGGAGCTGTTTTTT. This sequence encodes CASSQTPVGTGELFF.

This clonotype was counted only a few times. The genes are TRBV30 and TRBJ2-3; 7 bases agree with TRBD1. The CDR3 loop spans 12 amino acids. The V gene's germline CDR1 is GTSNPN and CDR2 SVGIG (reference sequence). Germline trimming cut 4 bases from V and 4 bases from J; bases unmatched to any gene: 2. CDR3 in DNA: TGTGCCTGGACCCAGGGGGCAGATACGCAGTATTTT. Translation gives CAWTQGADTQYF.

This clonotype was seen ten or more times. The chain employs TRBV6-2 or TRBV6-3 and TRBJ2-3, with 8 bases aligning to TRBD2. With 10 bases clipped from V and 2 bases from J, the junction kept 14 bases outside the gene matches. The germline CDR1 and CDR2 sequences are MNHEY and SVGEGT. The CDR3 covers 16 residues. CDR3 DNA sequence: TGTGCCACGTACTCTTATAGCGGGATTACCACAGATACGCAGTATTTT. Translation: CATYSYSGITTDTQYF.

This clonotype appeared many times. The rearrangement uses TRBV20-1 and TRBJ2-2; weak D call: TRBD1 (5 bases). Germline V gives CDR1 DFQATT, CDR2 SNEGSKA (reference sequence). The CDR3 extends over 13 amino acids. Deletions cut 1 base from V and 5 bases from J, with 8 bases between. Here the CDR3 DNA reads TGCAGTGCTAGAGTATCAGGGACCGGGGAGCTGTTTTTT. It is translated as CSARVSGTGELFF.

The chain has TRBV11-2 and TRBJ2-7; 11 bases are a match to TRBD2. CDR1 is SGHAT, CDR2 FQNNGV, per germline. With V trimmed by 5 bases and J by 2 bases, 20 bases remained unmatched. The CDR3 runs to 20 residues. The CDR3: CASSKPEGLADGESPYEQYF. The CDR3 nucleotides are TGTGCCAGCAGCAAACCCGAGGGACTAGCGGATGGAGAGTCCCCCTACGAGCAGTACTTC.

This clonotype was seen only once. This may be a read error: a much more frequent sequence differs by one nucleotide. The V gene is TRBV20-1, the J gene TRBJ2-1; tentative D call: TRBD2 (6 bases). Germline-derived CDR1 and CDR2 are DFQATT and SNEGSKA (reference sequence). The CDR3 runs 13 residues. As DNA, the CDR3 is TGCAGCCAGGCGATTAGCGGAATAAATGAGCAGTTCTTC. This translates into CSQAISGINEQFF.

At least ten counts were recorded for this clonotype. The chain has TRBV7-9 and TRBJ2-1, with 8 bases that match TRBD2. This CDR3 has 17 amino acids. Per germline, CDR1 SEHNR and CDR2 FQNEAQ (reference sequence). V was pared by 0 bases and J by 4 bases, with 8 bases of the junction left unmatched. The CDR3 DNA reads TGTGCCAGCAGCTTAGCGGGAAGAACTAGCGGTTACAATGAGCAGTTCTTC. Amino acid sequence: CASSLAGRTSGYNEQFF.

This clonotype was seen a handful of times. The DNA for the CDR3 is TGTGCCACCAGTGATTTAATCGGGAGCGAGCAGTACTTC. It translates to CATSDLIGSEQYF. This chain joins TRBV24-1 and TRBJ2-7; possibly TRBD2 for D (6 bases). Looked up from germline, CDR1 is KGHDR and CDR2 is SFDVKD. The V end lost 1 base, the J end lost 6 bases, and 9 bases lay between the germline ends. This CDR3 comprises 13 residues.

The V call is TRBV7-2, the J call TRBJ2-2; 9 bases map to TRBD2. Germline V gene data show CDR1 as SGHTA and CDR2 as FQGNSA. The junction had 5 bases not matched to a gene; V was cut back by 2 bases and J by 4 bases. The CDR3 has 16 residues. The CDR3, as DNA: TGTGCCAGCAGCTTAAGTGTAGCGGGAGTCACCGGGGAGCTGTTTTTT. It specifies CASSLSVAGVTGELFF.

This clonotype turned up a few times. The rearrangement uses TRBV2 and TRBJ1-2, with D perhaps matching TRBD1 (5 bases). Germline values: CDR1 SNHLY, CDR2 FYNNEI. The CDR3 extends over 13 amino acids. V was clipped by 6 bases and J by 4 bases, with 12 bases between them. Written as DNA, the CDR3 is TGTGCCAGCAGGATCAGGGAGGCCTATGGCTACACCTTC. Translating gives CASRIREAYGYTF.

This clonotype was seen at least ten times. The CDR3 sequence is CSVEVLVADTQYF. CDR3 DNA sequence: TGCAGCGTTGAAGTGCTGGTGGCAGATACGCAGTATTTT. The rearrangement joins TRBV29-1 to TRBJ2-3; the D is unclear. Germline lookup yields CDR1 SQVTM and CDR2 ANQGSEA. Trimming left V 1 base short and J 4 bases short, with 9 bases between. The CDR3 sequence is 13 residues long.

The table lists this clonotype with a few counts. The chain is built from TRBV6-1 and TRBJ1-1, with TRBD1 matching 11 bases. The V and J ends lost 7 bases and 5 bases, in that order; junction bases with no gene match: 6. This CDR3 has 14 residues. Germline V gives CDR1 MNHNS, CDR2 SASEGT. CDR3 in amino acids: CASKGQGARTEAFF. CDR3 sequence (DNA): TGTGCCAGCAAAGGACAGGGGGCTAGAACTGAAGCTTTCTTT.